These 6 T cell receptor beta chains share one sample of origin, sequenced in a study of chemoradiotherapy in HPV16-positive cancers. Assay: immunoSEQ multiplex PCR; the TCRdb copy retains only in-frame clones and omits some. The sample includes about 30,000 clones, around 93% seen only once; the top ten take less than 25%. Sequenced material: blood, taken from a patient who underwent chemoradiotherapy. The receptors here all came from a human donor with HPV-associated anogenital cancer.

The chain recombines TRBV10-2 with TRBJ2-5; D unclear. The germline gives CDR1 WSHSY, CDR2 SAAADI. With 6 bases removed from V and 1 base from J, the gap between germline ends came to 6 bases. The CDR3 covers 12 residues. The CDR3 coding sequence is TGCGCCAGCAGCAAGGCCCAAGAGACCCAGTACTTC. As protein: CASSKAQETQYF.

The V gene is TRBV5-6, the J gene TRBJ2-6, with D uncertain. V was cut by 0 bases and J by 0 bases, with 13 bases left in between. The CDR3 is made up of 18 amino acids. Germline lookup yields CDR1 SGHDT and CDR2 YYEEEE. CDR3: CASSLGGSFPSGANVLTF. CDR3 in DNA: TGTGCCAGCAGCTTGGGTGGCTCCTTCCCCTCTGGGGCCAACGTCCTGACTTTC. The complete variable domain, with remaining parts taken from reference TRBV5-6 and TRBJ2-6, reads DAGVTQSPTHLIKTRGQQVTLRCSPKSGHDTVSWYQQALGQGPQFIFQYYEEEERQRGNFPDRFSGHQFPNYSSELNVNALLLGDSALYLCASSLGGSFPSGANVLTFGAGSRLTVL.

This chain uses TRBV5-1 with TRBJ2-7, with a possible D match to TRBD1 (5 bases). CDR1 is SGHRS, CDR2 YFSETQ, per germline. V was pared by 7 bases and J by 3 bases, with 20 bases between. The CDR3 consists of 15 residues. CDR3 coding DNA: TGCGCCAGCCCCCCCAAGGGGCTACCACACTACGAGCAGTACTTC. It translates to CASPPKGLPHYEQYF.

The chain links TRBV10-3 to TRBJ2-7; D not resolved. The CDR3 spans 17 residues. Germline V CDR1 and CDR2: ENHRY, SYGVKD. V dropped 1 base and J dropped 2 bases, with 18 bases sitting between them. CDR3 residues: CAISEYRSGRDPYEQYF. The CDR3 DNA follows: TGTGCCATCAGTGAGTATCGTTCGGGCAGAGATCCCTACGAGCAGTACTTC.

The chain combines TRBV5-1 with TRBJ2-7; D is perhaps TRBD1 (6 bases). Germline V gives CDR1 SGHRS, CDR2 YFSETQ. CDR3 length: 16 residues. Trimming removed 0 bases at V and 0 bases at J, with 13 bases between. The CDR3 DNA reads as TGCGCCAGCAGCTTGGTGGGTTGGACAGACTCCTACGAGCAGTACTTC. Its translation is CASSLVGWTDSYEQYF. Together with reference TRBV5-1 and TRBJ2-7, the CDR3 gives the full variable domain: KAGVTQTPRYLIKTRGQQVTLSCSPISGHRSVSWYQQTPGQGLQFLFEYFSETQRNKGNFPGRFSGRQFSNSRSEMNVSTLELGDSALYLCASSLVGWTDSYEQYFGPGTRLTVT.

The gene calls are TRBV2 and TRBJ2-3; D possibly uses TRBD1 or TRBD2 (5 bases each). V lost 6 bases and J lost 4, with 11 bases in between. CDR3 length: 13 amino acids. In germline, CDR1 is SNHLY, CDR2 FYNNEI. CDR3 residues: CASRRGLADTQYF. CDR3 coding DNA: TGTGCCAGCAGGAGGGGTTTAGCAGATACGCAGTATTTT.